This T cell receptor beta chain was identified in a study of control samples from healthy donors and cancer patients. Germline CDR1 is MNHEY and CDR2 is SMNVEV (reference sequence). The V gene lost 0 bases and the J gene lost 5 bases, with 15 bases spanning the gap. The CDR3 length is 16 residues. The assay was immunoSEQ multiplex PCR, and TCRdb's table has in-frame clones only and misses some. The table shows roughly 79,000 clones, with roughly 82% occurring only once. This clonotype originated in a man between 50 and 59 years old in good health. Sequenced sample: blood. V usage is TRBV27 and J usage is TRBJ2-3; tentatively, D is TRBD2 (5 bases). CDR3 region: CASSLSGSVPVDTQYF. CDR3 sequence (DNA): TGTGCCAGCAGTTTATCGGGGAGCGTGCCGGTAGATACGCAGTATTTT.